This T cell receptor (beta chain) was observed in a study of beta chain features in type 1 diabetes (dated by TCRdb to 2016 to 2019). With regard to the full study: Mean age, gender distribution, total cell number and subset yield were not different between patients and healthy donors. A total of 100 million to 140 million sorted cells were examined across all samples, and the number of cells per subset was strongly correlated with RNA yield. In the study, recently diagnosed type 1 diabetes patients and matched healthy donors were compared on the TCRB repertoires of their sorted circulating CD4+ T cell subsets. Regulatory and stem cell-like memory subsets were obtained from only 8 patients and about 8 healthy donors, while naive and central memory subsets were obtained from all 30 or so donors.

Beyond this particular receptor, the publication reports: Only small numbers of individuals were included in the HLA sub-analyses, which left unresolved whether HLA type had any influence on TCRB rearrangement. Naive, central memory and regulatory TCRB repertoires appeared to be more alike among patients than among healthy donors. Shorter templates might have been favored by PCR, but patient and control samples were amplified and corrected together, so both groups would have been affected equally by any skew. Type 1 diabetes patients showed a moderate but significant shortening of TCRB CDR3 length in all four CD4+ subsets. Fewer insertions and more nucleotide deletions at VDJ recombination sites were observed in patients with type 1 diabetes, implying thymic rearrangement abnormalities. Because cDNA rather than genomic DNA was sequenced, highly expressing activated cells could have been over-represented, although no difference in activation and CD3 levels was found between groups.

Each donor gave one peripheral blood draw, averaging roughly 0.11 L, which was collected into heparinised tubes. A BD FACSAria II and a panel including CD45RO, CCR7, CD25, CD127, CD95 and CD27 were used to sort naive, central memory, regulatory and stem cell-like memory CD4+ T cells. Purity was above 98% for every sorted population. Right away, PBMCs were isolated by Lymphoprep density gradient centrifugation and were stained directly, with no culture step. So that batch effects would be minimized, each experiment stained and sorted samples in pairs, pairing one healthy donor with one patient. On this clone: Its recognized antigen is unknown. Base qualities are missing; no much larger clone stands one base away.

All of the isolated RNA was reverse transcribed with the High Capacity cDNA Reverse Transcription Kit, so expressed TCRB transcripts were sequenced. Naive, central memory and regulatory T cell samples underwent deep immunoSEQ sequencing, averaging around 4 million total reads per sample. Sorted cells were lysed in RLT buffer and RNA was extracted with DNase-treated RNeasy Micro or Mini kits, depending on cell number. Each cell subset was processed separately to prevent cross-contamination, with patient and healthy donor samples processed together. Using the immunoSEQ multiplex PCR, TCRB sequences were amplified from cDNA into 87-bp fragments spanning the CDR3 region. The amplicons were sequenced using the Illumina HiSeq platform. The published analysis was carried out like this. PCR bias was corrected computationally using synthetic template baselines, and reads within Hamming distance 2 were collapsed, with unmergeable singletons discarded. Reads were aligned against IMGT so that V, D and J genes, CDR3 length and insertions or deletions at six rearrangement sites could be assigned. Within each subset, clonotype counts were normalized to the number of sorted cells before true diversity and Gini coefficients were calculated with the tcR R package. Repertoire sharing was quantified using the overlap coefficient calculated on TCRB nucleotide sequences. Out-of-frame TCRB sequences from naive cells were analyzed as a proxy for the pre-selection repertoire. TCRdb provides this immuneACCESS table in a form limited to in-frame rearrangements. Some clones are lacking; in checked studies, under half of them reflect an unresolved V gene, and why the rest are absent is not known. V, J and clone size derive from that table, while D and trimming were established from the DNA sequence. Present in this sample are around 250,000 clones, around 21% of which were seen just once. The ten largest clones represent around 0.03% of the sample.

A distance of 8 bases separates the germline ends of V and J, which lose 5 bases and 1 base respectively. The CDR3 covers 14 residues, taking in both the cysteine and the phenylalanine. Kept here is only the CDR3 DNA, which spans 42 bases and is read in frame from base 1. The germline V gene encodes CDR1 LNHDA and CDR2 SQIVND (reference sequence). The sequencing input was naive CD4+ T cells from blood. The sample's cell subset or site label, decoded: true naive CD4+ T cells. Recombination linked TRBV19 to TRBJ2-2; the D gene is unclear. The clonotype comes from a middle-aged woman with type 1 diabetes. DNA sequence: TGTGCCAGTAGTCCCCGACAGAACACCGGGGAGCTGTTTTTT. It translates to CASSPRQNTGELFF.